The T cell receptor (beta chain) described here comes from a study of blood T cells in healthy people across ages. The extraction recovered at least 5 micrograms of total RNA per sample. Broader study findings: Aged donors had fewer naive CD4+ cells and lower diversity than long-lived donors.

The CDR3 extends over 17 amino acids. Trimming removed 3 bases from V and 0 bases from J; junction bases left unmatched: 8. This clonotype was counted a single time. The antigen is not known. A second PCR, run for 7 to 11 cycles, used a sample-barcoded 5' primer plus a J-beta primer mix. In TCRdb, the 5' RACE reads were re-called with MiXCR into one record per CDR3 protein. The sample consists of around 1,000,000 distinct CDR3 sequences, under 30% of them appearing once. In addition, the sample was reused for a study of T cells of mothers and their children. This second study notes: Samples were obtained from a few healthy Caucasian mothers and their six children. The study obtained over 9.5 million TCR beta CDR3 reads per mother and around 3 million per child.

Sequencing was done on a sample of blood. The receptor's source is a girl aged 2 to 10 in good health. The chain links TRBV12-3 or TRBV12-4 to TRBJ2-3; the match to TRBD2 covers 8 bases. CDR3 protein: CASSFPSGSASTDTQYF. The CDR3 DNA sequence: TGTGCCAGCAGTTTTCCCAGCGGGAGTGCTAGCACAGATACGCAGTATTTT.